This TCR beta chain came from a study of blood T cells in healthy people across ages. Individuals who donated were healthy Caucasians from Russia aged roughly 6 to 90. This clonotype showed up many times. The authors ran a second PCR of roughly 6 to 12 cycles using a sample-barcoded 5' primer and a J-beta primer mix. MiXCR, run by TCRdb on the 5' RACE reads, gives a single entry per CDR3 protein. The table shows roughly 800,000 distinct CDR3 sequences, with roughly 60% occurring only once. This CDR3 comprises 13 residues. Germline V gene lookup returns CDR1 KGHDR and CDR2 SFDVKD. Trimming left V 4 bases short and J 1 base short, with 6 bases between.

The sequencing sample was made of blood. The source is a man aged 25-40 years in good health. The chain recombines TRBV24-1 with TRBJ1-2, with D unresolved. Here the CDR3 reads CATSEGINYGYTF. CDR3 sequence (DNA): TGTGCCACCAGTGAGGGAATTAACTATGGCTACACCTTC.